The rows below give T cell receptor beta chains drawn from one sample of a study of blood T cell repertoires in COVID-19. The method was immunoSEQ multiplex PCR; TCRdb's version includes in-frame clones alone and lacks a portion of them. The sample has hundreds of thousands of clones, roughly four fifths seen once; the top ten hold 4.8%. The sequenced sample was PBMCs or T cells enriched from blood (not recorded which). These receptors originate from a woman in her forties or fifties who had been exposed to COVID-19. Both conserved end residues are part of each CDR3. D genes are given only for firm matches. Rows may omit the clone size; those that give it use once, few, many or a size class.

CDR3aa: CATQRGGNYGYTF; CDR3nt: TGTGCCACCCAAAGGGGGGGAAACTATGGCTACACCTTC; v_gene: TRBV15; abundance: once; j_gene: TRBJ1-2; d_gene: NA
CDR3aa: CASSLRGGGYNYGYTF; CDR3nt: TGTGCCAGCAGCTTGAGGGGAGGAGGATACAACTATGGCTACACCTTC; v_gene: TRBV5-4; abundance: NA; j_gene: TRBJ1-2; d_gene: NA
CDR3aa: CASSLGGNEQFF; CDR3nt: TGCGCCAGCAGCTTGGGAGGGAATGAGCAGTTCTTC; v_gene: TRBV5-1; abundance: NA; j_gene: TRBJ2-1; d_gene: NA
CDR3aa: CASSLDTEAGYTF; CDR3nt: TGCGCCAGCAGCTTGGACACGGAGGCTGGCTACACCTTC; v_gene: TRBV5-1; abundance: NA; j_gene: TRBJ1-2; d_gene: NA
CDR3aa: CASSFVGGGEETQYF; CDR3nt: TGTGCCAGCAGCTTTGTAGGCGGCGGGGAAGAGACCCAGTACTTC; v_gene: TRBV7-6; abundance: few; j_gene: TRBJ2-5; d_gene: NA
CDR3aa: CASSHPGGQGETQYF; CDR3nt: TGTGCCAGCAGTCACCCGGGGGGGCAAGGAGAGACCCAGTACTTC; v_gene: TRBV6-5; abundance: once; j_gene: TRBJ2-5; d_gene: TRBD2
CDR3aa: CASRGQVNYGYTF; CDR3nt: TGTGCCAGCCGAGGACAGGTTAACTATGGCTACACCTTC; v_gene: TRBV27; abundance: once; j_gene: TRBJ1-2; d_gene: TRBD1
CDR3aa: CASSIGTVSEQYF; CDR3nt: TGTGCCAGTAGTATCGGGACAGTGAGCGAGCAGTACTTC; v_gene: TRBV19; abundance: NA; j_gene: TRBJ2-7; d_gene: TRBD1
CDR3aa: CASSPGGQLSGNTIYF; CDR3nt: TGCGCCAGCAGCCCGGGAGGGCAGCTCTCTGGAAACACCATATATTTT; v_gene: TRBV5-1; abundance: NA; j_gene: TRBJ1-3; d_gene: NA
CDR3aa: CASSLPNRREKLFF; CDR3nt: TGTGCCAGCAGTTTACCCAACAGACGGGAAAAACTGTTTTTT; v_gene: TRBV28; abundance: NA; j_gene: TRBJ1-4; d_gene: NA
CDR3aa: CSVAQGFTEAFF; CDR3nt: TGCAGCGTTGCCCAGGGTTTCACTGAAGCTTTCTTT; v_gene: TRBV29-1; abundance: NA; j_gene: TRBJ1-1; d_gene: NA
CDR3aa: CASTQGVAPLHF; CDR3nt: TGTGCCAGTACACAGGGGGTAGCACCCCTCCACTTT; v_gene: TRBV19; abundance: NA; j_gene: TRBJ1-6; d_gene: TRBD1
CDR3aa: CASTLGGLYSNQPQHF; CDR3nt: TGTGCCAGCACCCTAGGAGGGCTATATAGCAATCAGCCCCAGCATTTT; v_gene: TRBV28; abundance: NA; j_gene: TRBJ1-5; d_gene: NA
CDR3aa: CASGSTDTQYF; CDR3nt: TGCGCCAGCGGCAGCACAGATACGCAGTATTTT; v_gene: TRBV4-3; abundance: NA; j_gene: TRBJ2-3; d_gene: NA
CDR3aa: CASSAGQNSPLHF; CDR3nt: TGTGCCAGCAGCGCCGGACAGAATTCACCCCTCCACTTT; v_gene: TRBV2; abundance: NA; j_gene: TRBJ1-6; d_gene: NA
CDR3aa: CATFLGDSGNTIYF; CDR3nt: TGCGCCACCTTCCTAGGGGACTCTGGAAACACCATATATTTT; v_gene: TRBV5-1; abundance: NA; j_gene: TRBJ1-3; d_gene: NA
CDR3aa: CASSGTPRAEAFF; CDR3nt: TGTGCCAGCAGTGGGACACCAAGGGCTGAAGCTTTCTTT; v_gene: TRBV2; abundance: NA; j_gene: TRBJ1-1; d_gene: NA
CDR3aa: CASSAGTATNEKLFF; CDR3nt: TGTGCCAGCAGCGCCGGGACAGCAACTAATGAAAAACTGTTTTTT; v_gene: TRBV7-9; abundance: NA; j_gene: TRBJ1-4; d_gene: TRBD1
CDR3aa: CAWRTGGFPPHEQFF; CDR3nt: TGTGCCTGGCGGACAGGGGGTTTCCCACCCCATGAGCAGTTCTTC; v_gene: TRBV30; abundance: NA; j_gene: TRBJ2-1; d_gene: TRBD1
CDR3aa: CASSFLIGGQPEAFF; CDR3nt: TGCGCCAGCAGCTTTCTTATAGGGGGACAGCCTGAAGCTTTCTTT; v_gene: TRBV5-1; abundance: NA; j_gene: TRBJ1-1; d_gene: TRBD1
CDR3aa: CASSPTNLNTEAFF; CDR3nt: TGTGCCAGCAGTCCCACTAACCTGAACACTGAAGCTTTCTTT; v_gene: TRBV28; abundance: NA; j_gene: TRBJ1-1; d_gene: NA
CDR3aa: CASSESPGAISPLHF; CDR3nt: TGTGCCAGCAGTGAATCGCCAGGGGCAATATCGCCCCTCCACTTT; v_gene: TRBV6-4; abundance: NA; j_gene: TRBJ1-6; d_gene: NA
CDR3aa: CACSGGTNEKLFF; CDR3nt: TGTGCCTGCTCCGGGGGAACTAATGAAAAACTGTTTTTT; v_gene: TRBV19; abundance: NA; j_gene: TRBJ1-4; d_gene: NA
CDR3aa: CSVSGQGKKAFF; CDR3nt: TGCAGCGTCTCCGGACAGGGGAAGAAAGCTTTCTTT; v_gene: TRBV29-1; abundance: NA; j_gene: TRBJ1-1; d_gene: TRBD1
CDR3aa: CASSLAQGRNYGYTF; CDR3nt: TGTGCCAGCAGCTTAGCTCAGGGAAGAAACTATGGCTACACCTTC; v_gene: TRBV7-8; abundance: NA; j_gene: TRBJ1-2; d_gene: NA
CDR3aa: CASSRRGMNTEAFF; CDR3nt: TGTGCCAGCAGTCGAAGGGGAATGAACACTGAAGCTTTCTTT; v_gene: TRBV6-2/TRBV6-3; abundance: NA; j_gene: TRBJ1-1; d_gene: NA
CDR3aa: CSARRGREQYF; CDR3nt: TGCAGTGCGCGCAGGGGACGCGAGCAGTACTTC; v_gene: TRBV20-1; abundance: NA; j_gene: TRBJ2-7; d_gene: NA
CDR3aa: CASSSRTGRYNEQFF; CDR3nt: TGTGCCAGCAGTTCACGGACAGGGCGATACAATGAGCAGTTCTTC; v_gene: TRBV27; abundance: NA; j_gene: TRBJ2-1; d_gene: TRBD1
CDR3aa: CASSSGNPNTEAFF; CDR3nt: TGTGCCAGCAGTTCTGGCAACCCGAACACTGAAGCTTTCTTT; v_gene: TRBV6-2/TRBV6-3; abundance: once; j_gene: TRBJ1-1; d_gene: NA
CDR3aa: CASSPTGGEGAQHF; CDR3nt: TGTGCCAGCAGCCCAACAGGGGGGGAAGGAGCCCAGCATTTT; v_gene: TRBV7-2; abundance: NA; j_gene: TRBJ1-5; d_gene: TRBD1
CDR3aa: CASCGGTVEKLFF; CDR3nt: TGTGCCAGCTGCGGGGGGACGGTCGAAAAACTGTTTTTT; v_gene: TRBV6-1; abundance: NA; j_gene: TRBJ1-4; d_gene: NA
CDR3aa: CASTWRQHNYGYTF; CDR3nt: TGTGCCAGCACCTGGAGACAGCATAACTATGGCTACACCTTC; v_gene: TRBV21-1; abundance: few; j_gene: TRBJ1-2; d_gene: NA
CDR3aa: CATLLSTGKHEQFF; CDR3nt: TGTGCCACCCTTCTTTCGACAGGGAAGCATGAGCAGTTCTTC; v_gene: TRBV24-1; abundance: NA; j_gene: TRBJ2-1; d_gene: TRBD1
CDR3aa: CASSRDPNQGYGYTF; CDR3nt: TGCGCCAGCAGCCGAGACCCGAACCAGGGGTATGGCTACACCTTC; v_gene: TRBV4-1; abundance: few; j_gene: TRBJ1-2; d_gene: NA
CDR3aa: CAISGTSGGPQETQYF; CDR3nt: TGTGCCATCAGTGGGACTAGCGGGGGACCTCAAGAGACCCAGTACTTC; v_gene: TRBV10-3; abundance: NA; j_gene: TRBJ2-5; d_gene: TRBD2
CDR3aa: CASSSPRTAWEYF; CDR3nt: TGTGCCAGCAGCTCTCCCCGAACAGCTTGGGAGTACTTC; v_gene: TRBV7-8; abundance: NA; j_gene: TRBJ2-7; d_gene: NA
CDR3aa: CSVDSRGLGDEQFF; CDR3nt: TGCAGCGTCGACTCCCGGGGACTCGGGGATGAGCAGTTCTTC; v_gene: TRBV29-1; abundance: NA; j_gene: TRBJ2-1; d_gene: NA
CDR3aa: CASSREGDTVAFF; CDR3nt: TGTGCCAGCAGTAGAGAGGGAGATACGGTGGCTTTCTTT; v_gene: TRBV28; abundance: NA; j_gene: TRBJ1-1; d_gene: NA
CDR3aa: CASSPRGGQSLSDTQYF; CDR3nt: TGTGCCAGCAGTCCAAGGGGGGGACAAAGCTTATCAGATACGCAGTATTTT; v_gene: TRBV7-2; abundance: NA; j_gene: TRBJ2-3; d_gene: NA
CDR3aa: CASSVLRGEKLFF; CDR3nt: TGTGCCAGCAGCGTCCTAAGGGGTGAAAAACTGTTTTTT; v_gene: TRBV7-8; abundance: once; j_gene: TRBJ1-4; d_gene: NA
CDR3aa: CASSFSSTEAFF; CDR3nt: TGTGCCAGCAGCTTTTCCTCCACTGAAGCTTTCTTT; v_gene: TRBV13; abundance: NA; j_gene: TRBJ1-1; d_gene: NA
CDR3aa: CASSPDLGQGLGIALFGYTF; CDR3nt: TGTGCCAGCAGCCCAGATCTGGGGCAGGGCCTAGGGATTGCTCTCTTCGGCTACACCTTC; v_gene: TRBV28; abundance: many; j_gene: TRBJ1-2; d_gene: NA
CDR3aa: CASSLAAGGGGYTF; CDR3nt: TGCGCCAGCAGCTTGGCGGCGGGAGGAGGGGGCTACACCTTC; v_gene: TRBV5-1; abundance: NA; j_gene: TRBJ1-2; d_gene: NA